This T cell receptor beta chain was found in a study of cytomegalovirus exposure and HLA in healthy donors. Findings of the study overall: Cytomegalovirus status was reportedly diagnosed by the classifier with high sensitivity and specificity. It was found in a later analysis that first-cohort TCR clusters tended to co-occur in the 120 validation repertoires.

CDR1 and CDR2 from the germline V gene are MNHEY and SMNVEV (reference sequence). The CDR3 consists of 15 residues. With 3 bases clipped from V and 4 bases from J, the junction kept 4 bases outside the gene matches. Method: immunoSEQ multiplex PCR; TCRdb's copy keeps in-frame clones and lacks some. The data contain roughly 260,000 clones, 85% to 90% of them singletons. A word on this clone: Antigen specificity is unknown.

Sequenced: PBMCs. This sequence was found in a woman between 18 and 29 years old in good health and CMV-seronegative. V usage is TRBV27 and J usage is TRBJ2-1, with TRBD1 identical over 9 bases. The CDR3, as DNA: TGTGCCAGCAGTTTTGGGGACAGGGTTTACAATGAGCAGTTCTTC. This encodes CASSFGDRVYNEQFF.